This T cell receptor beta chain was obtained from a study of CXCR3-negative and CXCR3-positive naive CD8 T cells. Study findings and constraints: Naive cells positive for CXCR3 carried more hydrophobic TRB CDR3s than CXCR3-negative ones. Both naive subsets carried similar amounts of surface CD5, so TCR strength was inferred from TRB CDR3 properties.

CDR1 and CDR2 from the germline V gene are MRHNA and SNTAGT. The CDR3 is 15 residues long. UMI-labeled 5' RACE yielded the TRB cDNA libraries. TCRdb reprocessed the 5' RACE reads; each CDR3 protein has one entry and no DNA is given. Recorded for this sample: about 89,000 distinct CDR3 sequences. In triplicate, each CD8+ T cell subset was sorted at approximately 290,000 cells per replicate. Identification of naive CD8+ T cells rested on CD45RO-CCR7+CD27+CD95- status. Comment on this clonotype: Its antigen is undetermined.

J is TRBJ1-2 and V is TRBV6-4; TCRdb's D call, TRBD1, is unchecked because there is no DNA. This sequence was found in a human donor in good health. Some clones in this sample may be carry-over from other donors' samples. Sequencing was carried out using naive CXCR3+ CD8+ T cells from blood. Subset noted: CD45RO-CCR7+CD27+CD95- naive CD8+ T cells expressing CXCR3 (TNR3+). CDR3 region: CASSEGPDPNYGYTF.